This TCR beta chain stems from a study of OX40 agonist ivuxolimab in advanced cancers. Looking at the study overall: Among those enrolled, mean age was roughly 55 years (range roughly 20 to 80) and about 81% were male. Points from the study as a whole: At 0.1 to 3.0 mg/kg and by week 6, CD4+ and CD8+ T cells in the blood had expanded clonally.

The length of the CDR3 is 15 residues. Germline CDR1 and CDR2: SNHLY and FYNNEI. The data were produced by immunoSEQ multiplex PCR, yet TCRdb's version contains in-frame clones alone and is incomplete. The sample lists some 87,000 clones; approximately 90% were seen once. About this clone itself: The antigen is undetermined. Germline is not matched at one junction end, which may reflect a read error.

This sequence originates from an adult with an advanced solid tumor such as melanoma, head and neck, liver or kidney cancer. This chain links TRBV2 with TRBJ2-7, with 12 nucleotides matching TRBD1. The sample here was CD4+ or CD8+ T cells sorted from blood, taken in a trial of the OX40 agonist ivuxolimab. The CDR3: CASTEPGQGAYEQYF. CDR3 DNA sequence: TGTGCCAGCACTGAACCGGGACAGGGGGCTTACGAGCAGTACTTC. Together with reference TRBV2 and TRBJ2-7, the CDR3 gives the full variable domain: EPEVTQTPSHQVTQMGQEVILRCVPISNHLYFYWYRQILGQKVEFLVSFYNNEISEKSEIFDDQFSVERPDGSNFTLKIRSTKLEDSAMYFCASTEPGQGAYEQYFGPGTRLTVT.